Listed here is a single T cell receptor (beta chain). The sample holds a few counts of this clonotype. The antigen it binds to is not known. No per-base quality is available; no much larger clone lies one base away. V and J are truncated by 5 bases and 0 bases respectively, leaving an intervening sequence of 17 bases. The germline V gene provides CDR1 SGHVS and CDR2 FQNEAQ. Including cysteine and phenylalanine, the CDR3 has 16 amino acids. Solely the CDR3 DNA is kept, with 48 bases framed from the first base. This entry is derived from a study of T cell repertoires in cytomegalovirus infection (dated by TCRdb to the late 2010s). Background on the whole study: Donor HLA type was relevant to the analysis, because carriage of CMV infection together with the matching HLA type was indicated by public TCR beta signatures.

Sequencing instrument: Illumina HiSeq 1500. TCRdb passed the public sequencing reads through fastp at Q25 and MiXCR, retaining productive beta sequences. Records with the same CDR3 protein are collapsed into one entry carrying the most frequent genes and DNA. This sample is represented by about 180,000 distinct CDR3 sequences; about 18% of them were singletons. Less than 25% of the sample is taken by the ten largest. Beyond this particular receptor, the publication reports: In the ex vivo response, HLA-C-restricted CMV-specific TCR beta clonotypes were dominant, and in two of eight donors the single most frequent clonotype came from this HLA-C-restricted group. Carriers of CMV infection plus the relevant HLA type were discriminated by the cumulative frequency of public TCR beta family members in the study cohort and in an independent approximately 400-donor cohort.

Sequencing was done on a sample of CD8+ T cells from PBMCs. The chain was built from TRBV7-8 and TRBJ2-7, and perhaps TRBD2 as D gene, on 7 matching bases. This TCR came from a human donor in good health (CMV status not recorded). Some clones in this sample may be carry-over from other donors' samples. The CDR3 is CASSLPEGGNSYEQYF. In nucleotide form, the sequence is TGTGCCAGCAGCCTACCCGAGGGGGGGAACTCCTACGAGCAGTACTTC.